This T cell receptor (beta chain) was observed in a study of blood T cells in healthy people across ages (dated by TCRdb to 2014 to 2015). Broadly, across the study: Template switching captured roughly one uniquely barcoded TCR beta cDNA molecule per two T cells in model experiments. Age-related changes in TCR beta repertoire diversity were measured in the study by deep sequencing normalized with unique cDNA molecular identifiers. The donors were split into four age groups: young (average about 15 years), middle-aged (nearly 40), aged (more than 60) and long-lived (roughly 88). To avoid experimental bias, donors of different ages were spread randomly across the sequencing lanes. The study analyzed two additional independent replicas of 1 million unique cDNA reads from the same blood draw for two donors, one aged 18 to 30 and one aged 80 or older. The study at large found these results: Because donor CMV infection status was unknown, age-related changes in expanded clonotypes were potentially confounded. Since profiling was done on bulk unsorted PBMCs, naive and antigen-experienced compartments could not be conclusively compared. The percentage of naive T cells measured by flow cytometry correlated strongly with observed TCR beta diversity. As age increased, observed TCR beta diversity per million T cells dropped in a roughly linear way, and a significant reduction was already evident by age 40. Estimates of total diversity based on one million sequenced T cells were considered lower bounds and underestimates. Compared with the aged group, more naive CD4+ T cells, fewer expanded clones and increased TCR diversity were shown by the long-lived group, suggesting age selection.

The germline V end is reduced by 0 bases and the J end by 8 bases; junction bases left unmatched: 4. CDR1 and CDR2 (MGHRA, YSYEKL) derive from the germline V gene. The CDR3 numbers 14 residues from cysteine through phenylalanine. Only the CDR3 DNA stays, 42 bases, in frame from base 1. Libraries were built with 5' RACE. For sequencing, an Illumina HiSeq 2500 was employed. A second PCR of roughly 6 to 12 cycles was run with a J-beta primer mix and a sample-barcoded 5' primer. A unique molecular identifier was introduced onto each TCR beta cDNA molecule by a template-switch 5' adaptor carrying 12 random nucleotides. Each sample yielded at least 2.5 million CDR3-containing paired-end reads. All of the RNA was converted into first-strand cDNA using the Mint cDNA synthesis kit, with a TRBC-specific oligonucleotide serving as the primer. Following uracil-DNA glycosylase treatment, a first 18-cycle PCR with universal primers M1SS and BC2_uni_R was performed on all cDNA. Turning to the authors' computational methods: For normalization, 1 million high-quality reads, each with a distinct molecular identifier, were randomly selected from each sample. Reads with shared molecular identifiers were discarded instead of being binned into consensus sequences. MiTCR, with a Q25 quality threshold and the strictest error-elimination algorithm, was used for CDR3 identification, clonotype clustering and error correction. Lower-bound total TCR beta diversity was estimated with a nonparametric unseen species model using Euler transformation. Using fastp trimming at Q25 and MiXCR clonotype assembly, TCRdb reanalyzed the public sequencing data and kept in-frame beta chains. When rows share a CDR3 protein, they turn into one entry using the most common DNA and genes. V and J calls and clone size were set by TCRdb, not the authors. The sample includes around 990,000 distinct CDR3 sequences, with more than 30% observed a single time. Roughly 14% of the sample is taken by the ten largest.

The donors were about 40 Caucasian individuals from Russia, aged roughly 6 to 100 years, who were systemically healthy. Around 9.9 milliliters of peripheral blood were collected from each donor into EDTA-treated Vacutainer tubes. Ficoll-Paque density-gradient centrifugation was used to isolate PBMCs, with at least 6 million obtained per sample. Total RNA, at least 5 micrograms per sample, was extracted from PBMCs with Trizol reagent. The percentages of naive CD45RAhigh/CD27high T cells were determined by flow cytometry on a PBMC aliquot from every donor. Notes on this clonotype: Its antigen is currently not known. Base qualities are missing; no much larger clone stands one base away.

Recombination connected TRBV4-1 to TRBJ2-1; 7 bases in the middle match TRBD2. What was sequenced was blood. The sequence came from a young man in good health. This receptor has the CDR3 CASSQDGAGDEQFF. The DNA sequence reads TGCGCCAGCAGCCAAGATGGGGCGGGGGATGAGCAGTTCTTC.